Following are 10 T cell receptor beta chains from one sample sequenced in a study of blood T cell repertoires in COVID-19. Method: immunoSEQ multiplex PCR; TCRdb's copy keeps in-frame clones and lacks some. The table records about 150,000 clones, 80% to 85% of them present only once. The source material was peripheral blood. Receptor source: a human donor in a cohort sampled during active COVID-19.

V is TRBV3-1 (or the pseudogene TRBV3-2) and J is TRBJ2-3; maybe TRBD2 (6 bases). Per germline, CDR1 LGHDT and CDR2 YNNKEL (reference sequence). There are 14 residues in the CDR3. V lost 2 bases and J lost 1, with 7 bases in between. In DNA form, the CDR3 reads TGTGCCAGCAGCCAACCGGGGGGCACAGATACGCAGTATTTT. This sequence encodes CASSQPGGTDTQYF.

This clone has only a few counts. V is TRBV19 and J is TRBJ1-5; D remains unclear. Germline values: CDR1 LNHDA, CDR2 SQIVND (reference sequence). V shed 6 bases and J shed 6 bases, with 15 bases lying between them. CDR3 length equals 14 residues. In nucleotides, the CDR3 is TGTGCCAGTAGGTTAGACGGAGGCGGTCAGCCCCAGCATTTT. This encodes CASRLDGGGQPQHF.

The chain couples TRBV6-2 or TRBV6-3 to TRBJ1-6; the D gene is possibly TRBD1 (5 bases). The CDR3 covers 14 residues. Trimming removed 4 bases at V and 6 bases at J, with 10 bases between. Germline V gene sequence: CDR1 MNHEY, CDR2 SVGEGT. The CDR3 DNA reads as TGTGCCAGCAGTTCAAGGGGAGGTAATTCACCCCTCCACTTT. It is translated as CASSSRGGNSPLHF.

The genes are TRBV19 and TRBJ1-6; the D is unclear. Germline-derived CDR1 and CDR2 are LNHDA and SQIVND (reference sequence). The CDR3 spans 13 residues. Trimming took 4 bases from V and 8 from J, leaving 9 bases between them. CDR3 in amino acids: CASSSSTYSPLHF. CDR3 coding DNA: TGTGCCAGTAGTAGTTCCACTTATTCACCCCTCCACTTT.

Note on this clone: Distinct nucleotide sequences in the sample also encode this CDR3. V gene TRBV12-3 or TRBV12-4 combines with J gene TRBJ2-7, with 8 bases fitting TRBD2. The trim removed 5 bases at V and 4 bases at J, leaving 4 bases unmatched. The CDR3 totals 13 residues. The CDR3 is CASSLGLAYEQYF. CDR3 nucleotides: TGTGCCAGCAGTCTCGGACTAGCTTACGAGCAGTACTTC.

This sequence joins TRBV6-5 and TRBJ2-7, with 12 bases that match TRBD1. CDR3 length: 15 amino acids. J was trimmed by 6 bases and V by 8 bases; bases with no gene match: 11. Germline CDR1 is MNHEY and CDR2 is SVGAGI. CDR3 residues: CASEPGGQGATEQYF. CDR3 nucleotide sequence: TGTGCCAGCGAACCGGGGGGACAGGGGGCCACCGAGCAGTACTTC.

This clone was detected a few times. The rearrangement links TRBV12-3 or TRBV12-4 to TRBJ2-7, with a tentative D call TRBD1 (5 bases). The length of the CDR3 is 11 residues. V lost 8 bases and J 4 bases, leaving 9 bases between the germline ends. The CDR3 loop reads CASSKGYEQYF. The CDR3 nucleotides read TGTGCCAGCTCCAAGGGGTACGAGCAGTACTTC.

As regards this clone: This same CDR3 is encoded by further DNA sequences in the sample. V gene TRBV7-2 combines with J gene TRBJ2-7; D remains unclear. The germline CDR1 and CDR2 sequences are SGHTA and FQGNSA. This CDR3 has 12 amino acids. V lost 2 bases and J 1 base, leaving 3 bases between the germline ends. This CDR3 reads CASSLSSYEQYF. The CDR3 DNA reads TGTGCCAGCAGCTTATCGTCCTACGAGCAGTACTTC.

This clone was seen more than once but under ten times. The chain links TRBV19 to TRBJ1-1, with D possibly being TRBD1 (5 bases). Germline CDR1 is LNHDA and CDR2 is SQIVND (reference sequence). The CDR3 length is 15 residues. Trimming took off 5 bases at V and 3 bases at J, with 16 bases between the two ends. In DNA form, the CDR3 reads TGTGCCAGTAGTTTTGGCAGGGCGGGGCACACTGAAGCTTTCTTT. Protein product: CASSFGRAGHTEAFF.

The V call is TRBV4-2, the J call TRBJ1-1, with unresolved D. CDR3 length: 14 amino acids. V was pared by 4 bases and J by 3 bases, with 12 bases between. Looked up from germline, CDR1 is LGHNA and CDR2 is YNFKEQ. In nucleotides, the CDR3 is TGTGCCAGCAGCCCACGCGAGTGGTACACTGAAGCTTTCTTT. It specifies CASSPREWYTEAFF.